This entry is about one TCR beta chain. The data derive from a study of blood T cell repertoires in COVID-19. Across the whole study: Acute and convalescent COVID-19 samples came from the United States, Italy and Spain. Sources were T cells, B-cell-depleted T cells, or PBMCs; the material itself was cDNA or gDNA.

The CDR3 length is 13 residues. Germline lookup yields CDR1 MDHEN and CDR2 SYDVKM. The V end lost 2 bases, the J end lost 4 bases, and 6 bases lay between the germline ends. Per the original methods: For nucleated cells, counts were estimated from reference gene primer amplification. TCRdb keeps only in-frame clones here, not all; method: immunoSEQ multiplex PCR. That table supplies the V and J calls and clone size; D and trimming were determined from the DNA. The sample holds 39,000 or so clones, around 81% seen once. The sample comprised peripheral blood. The genes are TRBV28 and TRBJ1-3; unclear D gene. The clonotype comes from a man in his forties with active or convalescent COVID-19. CDR3 in amino acids: CASSLEWGNTIYF. The CDR3, as DNA: TGTGCCAGCAGTTTAGAGTGGGGAAACACCATATATTTT.